A selection of T cell receptor beta chains follows, all from one sample in a study of blood T cells in healthy people across ages. TCRdb re-analysed the 5' RACE reads in MiXCR, keeping a single row per CDR3 protein. The profile covers under 950,000 distinct CDR3 sequences, with 22% appearing a single time and about 20% taken by the ten largest. The sequencing sample was made of blood. The receptors come from a man between 65 and 80 years old in good health. Each CDR3 is given with its conserved first and last residue. Fields, in order: J gene, clone size, D gene, V gene, CDR3 protein, CDR3 DNA. A D gene is named only where the DNA matches it firmly. Only part of the rows carry a size: once, few, many, or a class if the clone is expanded.

>TRBJ1-1|.|.|TRBV20-1
CSARTPRAEAFF
TGCAGTGCTAGGACCCCAAGGGCTGAAGCTTTCTTT
>TRBJ2-1|few|TRBD2|TRBV29-1
CSVGTSVYNEQFF
TGCAGCGTCGGGACTAGTGTTTACAATGAGCAGTTCTTC
>TRBJ2-5|.|.|TRBV6-5
CASSSGVQYQETQYF
TGTGCCAGCAGTTCGGGGGTTCAGTACCAAGAGACCCAGTACTTC
>TRBJ2-1|few|TRBD1|TRBV29-1
CSVEDPQGASYNEQFF
TGCAGCGTTGAAGATCCTCAGGGGGCCTCCTACAATGAGCAGTTCTTC
>TRBJ2-1|.|TRBD2|TRBV12-3/TRBV12-4
CASSLSTSGSANEQFF
TGTGCCAGCAGTTTATCGACTAGCGGGAGTGCAAATGAGCAGTTCTTC
>TRBJ1-5|few|TRBD1|TRBV6-5
CASRTGQGARGQHF
TGTGCCAGCAGAACGGGACAGGGGGCGAGGGGCCAGCATTTT
>TRBJ2-1|few|.|TRBV6-2/TRBV6-3
CASTSITYNEQFF
TGTGCCAGCACCTCAATCACTTACAATGAGCAGTTCTTC
>TRBJ1-2|many|.|TRBV6-5
CASSSRRGGYTF
TGTGCCAGCAGTTCCCGCCGAGGGGGCTACACCTTC
>TRBJ2-1|.|TRBD1|TRBV12-3/TRBV12-4
CASTKTGFHNEQFF
TGTGCCAGCACCAAGACAGGGTTCCACAATGAGCAGTTCTTC
>TRBJ2-5|.|TRBD1|TRBV23-1
CASSQSLQGSKETQYF
TGCGCCAGCAGTCAATCCCTACAGGGGTCTAAAGAGACCCAGTACTTC
>TRBJ1-6|.|.|TRBV20-1
CSAETGTEGSPLHF
TGCAGTGCCGAAACCGGGACGGAGGGGTCACCCCTCCACTTT
>TRBJ2-1|.|.|TRBV30
CASERRYNEQFF
TGTGCCTCCGAACGGCGGTACAATGAGCAGTTCTTC
>TRBJ2-3|few|.|TRBV24-1
CATSDLRGHRQYF
TGTGCCACCAGTGATTTGCGCGGGCACCGGCAGTATTTT
>TRBJ2-1|once|TRBD1|TRBV5-1
CASSLRDRGLYNEQFF
TGCGCCAGCAGCCTGCGGGACAGGGGCCTCTACAATGAACAGTTCTTC
>TRBJ2-4|few|.|TRBV6-5
CASSYSIGATGAAKNIQYF
TGTGCCAGCAGTTACTCGATTGGGGCCACGGGAGCAGCCAAAAACATTCAGTACTTC
>TRBJ2-5|.|.|TRBV29-1
CSVGLRAGQETQYF
TGCAGCGTTGGCCTAAGGGCAGGTCAAGAGACCCAGTACTTC
>TRBJ2-1|.|TRBD2|TRBV12-3/TRBV12-4
CASRGTSENNEQFF
TGTGCCAGCAGAGGGACTAGCGAAAACAATGAGCAGTTCTTC
>TRBJ2-7|.|.|TRBV7-8
CASSLGQGPSYEQYF
TGTGCCAGCAGCTTAGGTCAGGGGCCTTCCTACGAGCAGTACTTC
>TRBJ2-5|few|.|TRBV29-1
CSTAGETQYF
TGCAGCACCGCGGGTGAGACCCAGTACTTC
>TRBJ2-3|.|.|TRBV10-3
CAISGENTDTQYF
TGTGCCATCAGTGGAGAAAACACAGATACGCAGTATTTT